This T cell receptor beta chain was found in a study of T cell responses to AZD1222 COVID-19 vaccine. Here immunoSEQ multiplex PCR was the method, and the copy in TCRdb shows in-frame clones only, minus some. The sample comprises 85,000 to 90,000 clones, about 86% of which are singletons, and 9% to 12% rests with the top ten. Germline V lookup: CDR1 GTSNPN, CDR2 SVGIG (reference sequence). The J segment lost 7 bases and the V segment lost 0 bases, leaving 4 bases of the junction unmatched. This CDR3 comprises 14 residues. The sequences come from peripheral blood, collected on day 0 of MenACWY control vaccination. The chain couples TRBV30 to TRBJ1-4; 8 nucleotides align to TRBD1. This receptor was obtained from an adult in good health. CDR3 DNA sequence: TGTGCCTGGAGTGTAAACAGGGGGGGTGAAAAACTGTTTTTT. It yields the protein CAWSVNRGGEKLFF.